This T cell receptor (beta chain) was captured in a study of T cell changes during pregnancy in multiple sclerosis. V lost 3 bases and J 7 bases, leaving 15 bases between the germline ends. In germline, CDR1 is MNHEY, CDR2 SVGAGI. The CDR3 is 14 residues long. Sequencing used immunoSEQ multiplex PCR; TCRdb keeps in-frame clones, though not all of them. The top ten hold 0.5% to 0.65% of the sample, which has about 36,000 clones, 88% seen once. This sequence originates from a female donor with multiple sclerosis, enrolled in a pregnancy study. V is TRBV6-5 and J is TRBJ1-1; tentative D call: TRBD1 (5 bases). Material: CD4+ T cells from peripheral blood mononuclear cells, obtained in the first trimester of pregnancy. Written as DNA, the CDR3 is TGTGCCAGCAGTTATTTCGGAGGGACGGGTGAAGCTTTCTTT. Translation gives CASSYFGGTGEAFF.